This T cell receptor beta chain was sequenced for a study of Graves' ophthalmopathy and Graves' hyperthyroidism. The overall study: Hyperthyroidism was considered stable when no ophthalmopathy appeared within 18 months of follow-up.

Uncontrolled infections, pregnancy, lactation or other autoimmune diseases led to patient exclusion. CDR1 is SQVTM, CDR2 ANQGSEA, per germline. This CDR3 contains 14 residues. V gave up 0 bases and J gave up 6 bases, with 12 bases separating them. CDR3 regions of TCR beta were amplified from RNA transcripts. An opening RT-PCR round employed HTBI primers and preceded a second-round multiplex PCR. Each CDR3 protein gets one entry after TCRdb re-called the multiplex PCR reads with MiXCR. The profile shows approximately 540,000 distinct CDR3 sequences, less than 40% of them singletons. The TCR sequence derives from an adult man with Graves' hyperthyroidism. Sequenced input: peripheral blood or thyroid tissue (not recorded which). V and J are TRBV29-1 and TRBJ1-5; the D gene is possibly TRBD1 (5 bases). The CDR3 DNA reads as TGCAGCGTTGAAGATCGCGACAGAGCTCAGCCCCAGCATTTT. This encodes CSVEDRDRAQPQHF.